This T cell receptor beta chain was identified during a study of shared clonotypes between healthy human individuals. Turning to the study itself: Sampling drew on donors who were a couple of women and a few men aged 18 to 49. Findings and caveats of the study: Of the naive CD4 clonotypes, about 5.4% were shared across a handful of donors.

V was pared by 2 bases and J by 2 bases, with 4 bases between. The length of the CDR3 is 14 residues. CDR1 and CDR2 from the germline V gene are SGHVS and FQNEAQ. Profiling relied on immunoSEQ multiplex PCR, and the TCRdb table lists in-frame clones only, not all of them. The profile shows under 1,900,000 clones, approximately 98.5% of them singletons. Comment on this clone: Its matching antigen is unknown.

The sample taken for sequencing was naive CD4+ T cells sorted from blood. Subset defined: CD45RA+ positively selected. The TCR comes from a young man in good health. This chain connects TRBV7-8 to TRBJ2-6; no clear D gene. In nucleotides, the CDR3 is TGTGCCAGCAGCTTAACAGCTGGGGCCAACGTCCTGACTTTC. Translated, it gives CASSLTAGANVLTF.